The rows below give T cell receptor beta chains drawn from one sample of a study of blood T cell repertoires in COVID-19. TCRdb's table, derived via immunoSEQ multiplex PCR, lists solely in-frame clones and lacks some. The sample has around 140,000 clones, 85% to 90% seen once; the top ten hold roughly 35%. Input material: peripheral blood. All receptors come from a man in his forties or fifties who had recovered from COVID-19. The CDR3 runs from the conserved cysteine through the conserved F or W. D genes are given only for firm matches. Not all rows give a size; the values are once, few, many and, for expanded clones, a class.

>TRBJ1-4|TRBV7-9|TRBD1|-
CASSVRGPGGPNEKLFF
TGTGCCAGCAGCGTACGGGGGCCAGGGGGGCCTAATGAAAAACTGTTTTTT
>TRBJ2-5|TRBV30|TRBD2|-
CAWSLLAGGPETQYF
TGTGCCTGGAGCCTACTAGCGGGGGGGCCGGAGACCCAGTACTTC
>TRBJ1-2|TRBV6-1|TRBD1|few
CASSAGQAGSFPGDYTF
TGTGCCAGCAGTGCAGGACAGGCCGGTTCATTCCCCGGGGACTACACCTTC
>TRBJ2-3|TRBV5-1|-|-
CASSLVQITDTQYF
TGCGCCAGCAGCTTGGTACAGATCACAGATACGCAGTATTTT
>TRBJ2-3|TRBV5-5|TRBD2|-
CASSSGLAGGVDTQYF
TGTGCCAGCAGCTCCGGACTAGCGGGGGGTGTCGATACGCAGTATTTT
>TRBJ1-5|TRBV11-2|TRBD1|-
CASSLGTGGNQPQHF
TGTGCCAGCAGCTTAGGGACAGGGGGCAATCAGCCCCAGCATTTT
>TRBJ1-5|TRBV3-1/TRBV3-2|TRBD1|-
CASSQDSTGGRPQHF
TGTGCCAGCAGCCAAGATTCGACAGGGGGCCGGCCCCAGCATTTT
>TRBJ2-2|TRBV10-3|-|-
CAISPGTRGSRELFF
TGTGCCATCAGCCCTGGAACCCGGGGTAGCAGGGAGCTGTTTTTT
>TRBJ1-1|TRBV27|TRBD1|-
CASSTGVMNTEAFF
TGTGCCAGCAGTACAGGGGTCATGAACACTGAAGCTTTCTTT
>TRBJ1-4|TRBV18|TRBD1|-
CASSGTVEEKLFF
TGTGCCAGCTCAGGGACAGTTGAAGAAAAACTGTTTTTT
>TRBJ2-7|TRBV12-3/TRBV12-4|-|-
CASSATGYEQYF
TGTGCCAGCAGCGCTACAGGGTACGAGCAGTACTTC
>TRBJ2-5|TRBV12-3/TRBV12-4|-|-
CASSLRQASTQYF
TGTGCCAGCAGTTTGCGACAGGCGTCGACCCAGTACTTC
>TRBJ2-2|TRBV9|TRBD1|-
CASSVGGQGGYTGELFF
TGTGCCAGCAGCGTAGGAGGACAGGGGGGGTACACCGGGGAGCTGTTTTTT
>TRBJ1-5|TRBV6-2/TRBV6-3|TRBD1|-
CASSYPGQGKGAQHF
TGTGCCAGCAGTTACCCCGGACAGGGTAAGGGAGCCCAGCATTTT
>TRBJ1-3|TRBV7-2|TRBD1|few
CASRPGQGIGAGNTIYF
TGTGCCAGCAGGCCGGGACAGGGAATTGGCGCTGGAAACACCATATATTTT
>TRBJ2-7|TRBV3-1/TRBV3-2|-|-
CASSRGGLEQYF
TGTGCCAGCAGCCGGGGGGGGCTCGAGCAGTACTTC
>TRBJ2-3|TRBV27|TRBD2|-
CASSLRRGVTDTQYF
TGTGCCAGCAGTTTACGGCGGGGGGTCACAGATACGCAGTATTTT
>TRBJ1-1|TRBV29-1|-|-
CSVPGGGLMNTEAFF
TGCAGCGTTCCCGGGGGGGGGCTTATGAACACTGAAGCTTTCTTT
>TRBJ2-1|TRBV29-1|TRBD2|-
CSAGGEGEQFF
TGCAGCGCTGGGGGGGAGGGAGAGCAGTTCTTC
>TRBJ2-3|TRBV15|-|few
CATSRDSQGVSTDTQYF
TGTGCCACCAGCAGAGATTCCCAGGGCGTAAGCACAGATACGCAGTATTTT
>TRBJ2-7|TRBV7-4|TRBD1|-
CASSLGTGPSAIPYEQYF
TGTGCCAGCAGCCTGGGGACAGGGCCCTCCGCGATTCCATACGAGCAGTACTTC
>TRBJ1-1|TRBV7-3|-|-
CASSPSADTEAFF
TGTGCCAGCAGCCCCAGCGCGGACACTGAAGCTTTCTTT
>TRBJ1-3|TRBV7-9|-|-
CASSLGTANSGNTIYF
TGTGCCAGCAGCTTAGGGACAGCGAACTCTGGAAACACCATATATTTT
>TRBJ2-6|TRBV14|-|-
CASSQELVRGGSGANVLTF
TGTGCCAGCAGCCAAGAGCTGGTGAGGGGAGGATCTGGGGCCAACGTCCTGACTTTC
>TRBJ2-3|TRBV19|TRBD2|-
CASSPLGLAGVTDTQYF
TGTGCCAGTAGTCCCCTCGGACTAGCGGGGGTCACAGATACGCAGTATTTT
>TRBJ2-6|TRBV2|-|-
CASSPYEGSSGANVLTF
TGTGCCAGCAGTCCTTATGAGGGTAGCTCTGGGGCCAACGTCCTGACTTTC
>TRBJ1-2|TRBV6-5|TRBD1|-
CASTLTTGGADGYTF
TGTGCCAGCACCTTAACGACAGGGGGCGCGGATGGCTACACCTTC
>TRBJ2-5|TRBV7-2|TRBD1|-
CASSSNPGQQETQYF
TGTGCCAGCAGCTCAAACCCGGGACAGCAAGAGACCCAGTACTTC
>TRBJ2-3|TRBV5-1|TRBD2|-
CASSLTSGGPVDTQYF
TGCGCCAGCAGCTTGACTAGCGGGGGCCCGGTGGATACGCAGTATTTT
>TRBJ2-3|TRBV6-1|TRBD1|-
CASSEVQGPTDTQYF
TGTGCCAGCAGTGAAGTACAGGGGCCCACAGATACGCAGTATTTT
>TRBJ2-7|TRBV5-1|TRBD1|-
CASSGGTGHDEQYF
TGCGCCAGCAGCGGAGGGACAGGGCATGACGAGCAGTACTTC
>TRBJ2-5|TRBV5-1|-|once
CASSLTVSQETQYF
TGCGCCAGCAGCTTGACGGTGTCCCAAGAGACCCAGTACTTC
>TRBJ1-2|TRBV7-9|-|-
CASSHRDRYTF
TGTGCCAGCAGCCACAGGGATCGCTACACCTTC
>TRBJ1-1|TRBV18|-|-
CASSEGLNTEAFF
TGTGCCAGCTCAGAGGGTTTGAACACTGAAGCTTTCTTT
>TRBJ1-3|TRBV11-2|-|-
CASSLLSTGSSGNTIYF
TGTGCCAGCAGCTTATTATCGACAGGATCATCTGGAAACACCATATATTTT
>TRBJ2-7|TRBV7-3|TRBD1|-
CASSVSGTGLYEQYF
TGTGCCAGCAGCGTATCCGGGACAGGCCTTTACGAGCAGTACTTC
>TRBJ1-5|TRBV24-1|-|few
CATSDPTYRQPQHF
TGTGCCACCAGTGATCCTACATACAGGCAGCCCCAGCATTTT
>TRBJ2-3|TRBV3-1/TRBV3-2|TRBD2|-
CASRVGGGSTDTQYF
TGTGCCAGCAGGGTCGGCGGGGGGAGCACAGATACGCAGTATTTT
>TRBJ1-6|TRBV7-7|-|-
CASPPSRIRNSPLHF
TGTGCCAGCCCACCCTCGAGAATCCGGAATTCACCCCTCCACTTT
>TRBJ2-2|TRBV19|-|-
CASSTAGYTGELFF
TGTGCCAGTAGTACGGCAGGGTACACCGGGGAGCTGTTTTTT
>TRBJ2-7|TRBV12-5|TRBD1|-
CASGRGGQGTYEQYF
TGTGCTAGTGGTAGAGGGGGACAGGGCACCTACGAGCAGTACTTC
>TRBJ1-4|TRBV30|-|-
CAWSVAINEKLFF
TGTGCCTGGAGTGTAGCGATTAATGAAAAACTGTTTTTT
>TRBJ2-7|TRBV5-4|TRBD1|once
CATSGQGSYEQYF
TGTGCCACCTCGGGACAGGGGTCCTACGAGCAGTACTTC
>TRBJ1-1|TRBV3-1/TRBV3-2|-|once
CASSQRGGLDTEAFF
TGTGCCAGCAGCCAAAGGGGGGGGTTGGACACTGAAGCTTTCTTT
>TRBJ1-1|TRBV7-8|-|-
CASSLGPGTQRNTEAFF
TGTGCCAGCAGCTTAGGGCCGGGGACTCAGCGAAACACTGAAGCTTTCTTT
>TRBJ2-7|TRBV3-1/TRBV3-2|-|-
CASSLRQTAYEQYF
TGTGCCAGCAGCCTACGACAGACTGCGTACGAGCAGTACTTC
>TRBJ2-1|TRBV5-5|TRBD1|-
CASSSGGTGVRYNEQFF
TGTGCCAGCAGCTCCGGAGGAACAGGGGTACGGTACAATGAGCAGTTCTTC
>TRBJ1-1|TRBV7-9|TRBD1|-
CASSAPRDRGDRTEAFF
TGTGCCAGCAGCGCACCTCGGGACAGGGGCGACCGGACTGAAGCTTTCTTT
>TRBJ1-2|TRBV12-3/TRBV12-4|-|-
CASSPTLSGGYTF
TGTGCCAGCAGCCCTACTCTGAGCGGGGGCTACACCTTC
>TRBJ2-3|TRBV5-1|TRBD1|-
CASSLVDRVGTDTQYF
TGCGCCAGCAGCTTGGTTGACAGGGTGGGCACAGATACGCAGTATTTT
>TRBJ2-3|TRBV11-3|-|-
CASSPGAITSTDTQYF
TGTGCCAGCAGCCCAGGGGCGATTACTAGCACAGATACGCAGTATTTT
>TRBJ1-5|TRBV5-6|-|-
CASRRRGSSNQPQHF
TGTGCCAGCAGACGAAGGGGGTCTAGCAATCAGCCCCAGCATTTT
>TRBJ1-2|TRBV12-5|TRBD1|-
CASAFDPGQGNYGYTF
TGTGCTAGTGCCTTCGATCCGGGACAGGGAAACTATGGCTACACCTTC
>TRBJ2-1|TRBV4-3|-|-
CASSSGHSSNEQFF
TGCGCCAGCAGCTCAGGTCACAGTAGCAATGAGCAGTTCTTC
>TRBJ2-7|TRBV6-1|TRBD1|once
CASSDKGQATIYEQYF
TGTGCCAGCAGTGACAAGGGACAGGCGACGATTTACGAGCAGTACTTC
>TRBJ2-7|TRBV6-5|-|few
CAIYRAGEQYF
TGTGCCATATACAGGGCCGGCGAGCAGTACTTC